The 20 T cell receptor beta chains listed next were all sequenced from one sample in a study of CD8 T cells in cerebrospinal fluid in Alzheimer's disease. After re-calling the 10x single-cell sequencing reads, TCRdb lists one entry per CDR3 protein, DNA absent. Across some 970 distinct CDR3 sequences, the top ten clones capture approximately 16% of the sample. Sequenced material: cerebrospinal fluid. The receptors stem from a human donor in good health.

This chain connects TRBV18 to TRBJ2-3; lacking DNA, the TRBD2 call made by TCRdb goes unchecked. CDR1 is KGHSH, CDR2 LQKENI, per germline. The CDR3 totals 18 residues. This CDR3 is CASSPISAGGASTDTQYF.

This clonotype is medium-sized by frequency. The V gene is TRBV2, the J gene TRBJ1-2. The CDR3 is made up of 13 amino acids. Germline CDR1 is SNHLY and CDR2 is FYNNEI. Here the CDR3 reads CASTAWEDYGYTF.

This clonotype ranks as large in terms of frequency. The chain carries TRBV12-3 or TRBV12-4 and TRBJ2-6; TCRdb's assignment of TRBD1 cannot be checked, as there is no DNA. This CDR3 has 15 amino acids. This CDR3 is CASSLRGSGANVLTF.

Considering frequency, this clonotype is medium-sized. The rearrangement joins TRBV11-3 to TRBJ2-1; TCRdb names TRBD1, which stays unverified in the absence of DNA. CDR1 is SGHNT and CDR2 is YENEEA in the germline V gene. The CDR3 covers 16 residues. CDR3 region: CASSWGQGGSYNEQFF. The variable domain in full, completed from reference TRBV11-3 and TRBJ2-1, reads EAGVVQSPRYKIIEKKQPVAFWCNPISGHNTLYWYLQNLGQGPELLIRYENEEAVDDSQLPKDRFSAERLKGVDSTLKIQPAELGDSAVYLCASSWGQGGSYNEQFFGPGTRLTVL.

By frequency, this clonotype is hyperexpanded. The chain joins TRBV6-2 or TRBV6-3 to TRBJ1-5. Looked up from germline, CDR1 is MNHEY and CDR2 is SVGEGT. This CDR3 spans 14 amino acids. CDR3 sequence reads: CASIEGGRNQPQHF.

The V gene is TRBV18, the J gene TRBJ2-7. Germline V gene data show CDR1 as KGHSH and CDR2 as LQKENI. The CDR3 loop spans 14 amino acids. The CDR3 sequence: CASSPSAKAGEQYF.

In terms of frequency, this clonotype is medium-sized (0.01 to 0.1%). The CDR3 sequence is CASSLARQNEQFF. The chain couples TRBV7-2 to TRBJ2-1; TCRdb reports TRBD1, a call that lacks DNA to check it against. Looked up from germline, CDR1 is SGHTA and CDR2 is FQGNSA. This CDR3 contains 13 residues.

Frequency places this clonotype as medium-sized. The CDR3 protein is CASSLGTRSSDPFF. The chain joins TRBV11-3 to TRBJ2-1; TCRdb's D call of TRBD2 is untestable without DNA. This CDR3 spans 14 amino acids. Germline V gene lookup returns CDR1 SGHNT and CDR2 YENEEA.

This clonotype is classed as medium-sized by frequency. J is TRBJ2-2 and V is TRBV7-9; TCRdb designates TRBD2, a call that cannot be tested without DNA. The length of the CDR3 is 15 residues. CDR1 is SEHNR, CDR2 FQNEAQ, per germline (reference sequence). The CDR3 loop reads CASSHPGLATGELFF.

This clonotype is labeled medium-sized based on frequency. The chain carries TRBV6-2 or TRBV6-3 and TRBJ2-7; as DNA is missing, the TRBD1 call by TCRdb cannot be tested. This CDR3 region has 14 residues. The germline CDR1 and CDR2 sequences are MNHEY and SVGEGT. The CDR3 loop is CASSFRPQVDGQYF.

Judged by frequency, this clonotype is medium-sized (0.01 to 0.1%). The V call is TRBV30, the J call TRBJ1-1. CDR1 is GTSNPN and CDR2 is SVGIG in the germline V gene (reference sequence). CDR3 length: 13 amino acids. CDR3 in amino acids: CAWRFIMNTEAFF.

This clonotype shows up as medium-sized by frequency. The chain links TRBV5-1 to TRBJ2-5. Germline loops: CDR1 SGHRS, CDR2 YFSETQ. The length of the CDR3 is 14 residues. The CDR3 region is CASSLLRLGETQYF.

By frequency, this clonotype is large (0.1 to 1%). Here the CDR3 reads CASSLLRTSGRGGRNEQFF. The V and J genes are TRBV5-6 and TRBJ2-1; TCRdb names TRBD2, which stays unverified in the absence of DNA. The CDR3 is 19 residues long. CDR1 and CDR2 from the germline V gene are SGHDT and YYEEEE.

Considering frequency, this clonotype is medium-sized. V and J are TRBV3-1 and TRBJ2-1; TCRdb proposes TRBD2, but this gene call is untestable without DNA. This CDR3 has 14 amino acids. Germline CDR1 is LGHDT and CDR2 is YNNKEL (reference sequence). The CDR3 sequence: CASSRLAGANEQFF.

This clonotype registers medium-sized by frequency. The rearrangement joins TRBV6-1 to TRBJ1-1; the TCRdb call, TRBD1, lacks DNA for checking. From germline, CDR1 is MNHNS and CDR2 SASEGT. CDR3 length: 14 amino acids. CDR3 region: CASSEYRLNTEAFF.

Frequency places this clonotype as medium-sized. This chain uses TRBV11-3 with TRBJ2-7. Germline values: CDR1 SGHNT, CDR2 YENEEA. The CDR3 sequence is 12 residues long. CDR3 region: CASSLVTYEQYF.

Judged by frequency, this clonotype is medium-sized. The gene calls are TRBV19 and TRBJ2-2; the TRBD1 assignment by TCRdb is unverifiable without DNA. From germline, CDR1 is LNHDA and CDR2 SQIVND (reference sequence). The CDR3 has 16 amino acids. The CDR3 loop reads CASSTNPVGGSGELFF. Filled out from reference TRBV19 and TRBJ2-2, the complete variable domain reads DGGITQSPKYLFRKEGQNVTLSCEQNLNHDAMYWYRQDPGQGLRLIYYSQIVNDFQKGDIAEGYSVSREKKESFPLTVTSAQKNPTAFYLCASSTNPVGGSGELFFGEGSRLTVL.

Frequency places this clonotype as medium-sized. This sequence joins TRBV5-4 and TRBJ2-1; TCRdb calls TRBD2, which cannot be checked without DNA. CDR3 length equals 17 residues. Germline V gene data show CDR1 as SGHNT and CDR2 as YYREEE (reference sequence). The CDR3: CASSRGVSGGTYNEQFF.

Judged by frequency, this clonotype is medium-sized (0.01 to 0.1%). The genes are TRBV6-1 and TRBJ2-5; the TCRdb call, TRBD1, lacks DNA for checking. The CDR3 has 11 residues. Germline-derived CDR1 and CDR2 are MNHNS and SASEGT. The CDR3 region is CASSPGQTQYF.

By frequency, this clonotype is hyperexpanded. This chain links TRBV20-1 with TRBJ1-2. Looked up from germline, CDR1 is DFQATT and CDR2 is SNEGSKA (reference sequence). The CDR3 consists of 14 residues. The CDR3: CSATLAGRIYGYTF.